Listed below are T cell receptor beta chains from one sample, sequenced in a study of blood T cell repertoires in COVID-19. Here immunoSEQ multiplex PCR was the method, and the copy in TCRdb shows in-frame clones only, minus some. The table includes over 110,000 clones, 75% to 90% detected once. Sequencing used peripheral blood. The receptors derive from a man aged 65 to 79 who had recovered from COVID-19. Both conserved end residues are part of each CDR3. A D gene is named only where the DNA matches it firmly. Clone size is given for some rows only: seen once, a few or many times, or a class if the clone is expanded.

V gene	D gene	J gene	clone size	CDR3 length	CDR3 protein	CDR3 DNA
TRBV6-5	TRBD1	TRBJ1-5	-	15	CASSSHRGGDQPQHF	TGTGCCAGCAGTAGCCACAGGGGCGGGGATCAGCCCCAGCATTTT
TRBV7-3	TRBD2	TRBJ2-1	-	15	CASSGTSGTYNEQFF	TGTGCCAGCAGCGGAACTAGCGGGACTTATAATGAGCAGTTCTTC
TRBV20-1	-	TRBJ1-4	-	11	CSASRPDKLFF	TGCAGTGCTTCGAGGCCCGACAAACTGTTTTTT
TRBV5-1	-	TRBJ1-1	-	13	CASSLSGDTEAFF	TGCGCCAGCAGCTTGTCAGGGGACACTGAAGCTTTCTTT
TRBV18	TRBD2	TRBJ2-7	-	15	CASSPRRGGFDEQYF	TGTGCCAGCTCACCCCGACGGGGGGGGTTTGACGAGCAGTACTTC
TRBV2	-	TRBJ2-5	few	15	CASSPPGWIQETQYF	TGTGCCAGCAGTCCCCCGGGTTGGATCCAAGAGACCCAGTACTTC
TRBV6-2/TRBV6-3	-	TRBJ2-1	-	15	CASSYLRLQYNEQFF	TGTGCCAGCAGTTACTTACGACTACAATACAATGAGCAGTTCTTC
TRBV7-9	-	TRBJ1-2	few	14	CASSSSGIRFDYTF	TGTGCCAGCAGCTCGTCCGGGATACGGTTTGACTACACCTTC
TRBV7-3	TRBD2	TRBJ2-7	-	15	CASSLEAGGLYEQYF	TGTGCCAGCAGCTTGGAGGCGGGAGGCCTCTACGAGCAGTACTTC
TRBV27	-	TRBJ1-1	-	13	CASSRTFDTEAFF	TGTGCCAGCAGTAGGACTTTCGACACTGAAGCTTTCTTT
TRBV11-3	-	TRBJ2-1	-	15	CASSKRTSESNEQFF	TGTGCCAGCAGCAAAAGGACAAGTGAGAGCAATGAGCAGTTCTTC
TRBV5-1	TRBD2	TRBJ2-1	few	20	CASSLDRVAGGVNWYNEQFF	TGCGCCAGCAGCTTGGACAGAGTGGCGGGAGGGGTTAATTGGTACAATGAGCAGTTCTTC
TRBV7-9	TRBD1	TRBJ2-7	-	15	CASSLGQGISYEQYF	TGTGCCAGCAGCTTAGGACAGGGGATTTCCTACGAGCAGTACTTC
TRBV6-5	TRBD1	TRBJ2-3	-	13	CASSNRGTDTQYF	TGTGCCAGCAGTAACAGGGGGACAGATACGCAGTATTTT
TRBV29-1	TRBD1	TRBJ1-1	-	15	CSVAGTGKGDTEAFF	TGCAGCGTTGCTGGGACAGGGAAGGGAGACACTGAAGCTTTCTTT
TRBV10-3	TRBD1	TRBJ1-2	-	12	CAISGDRGGYTF	TGTGCCATCAGTGGGGACAGGGGCGGCTACACCTTC
TRBV27	TRBD1	TRBJ2-3	-	17	CASSLPRGQGYTDTQYF	TGTGCCAGCAGTTTACCCAGGGGACAGGGATACACAGATACGCAGTATTTT
TRBV20-1	TRBD2	TRBJ2-7	-	13	CSASGLAGGEQYF	TGCAGTGCTAGTGGACTAGCGGGAGGCGAGCAGTACTTC
TRBV11-2	-	TRBJ1-2	-	13	CASSPGQHYGYTF	TGTGCCAGCAGCCCTGGACAGCACTATGGCTACACCTTC
TRBV6-5	-	TRBJ1-1	once	15	CASSYSGRWNTEAFF	TGTGCCAGCAGTTACTCTGGTCGGTGGAACACTGAAGCTTTCTTT
TRBV27	TRBD2	TRBJ2-3	once	18	CASSFNLLYGTKTDTQYF	TGTGCCAGCAGTTTTAACCTTTTATACGGGACTAAAACAGATACGCAGTATTTT
TRBV5-1	-	TRBJ1-4	-	13	CASNAGPGEKLFF	TGCGCCAGCAACGCGGGGCCCGGTGAAAAACTGTTTTTT
TRBV3-1/TRBV3-2	-	TRBJ2-7	-	14	CASSEVGGTGEQYF	TGTGCCAGCAGCGAAGTCGGCGGGACGGGAGAGCAGTACTTC
TRBV5-6	-	TRBJ1-5	-	15	CASSRGPELGNTQHF	TGTGCCAGCAGCCGCGGGCCGGAGCTAGGAAATACCCAGCATTTT
TRBV9	TRBD2	TRBJ2-5	-	16	CASSVGEGTSGATQYF	TGTGCCAGCAGCGTAGGGGAAGGGACTAGCGGGGCGACCCAGTACTTC
TRBV11-2	-	TRBJ2-5	-	14	CASSPGVVGETQYF	TGTGCCAGCAGCCCAGGGGTGGTAGGAGAGACCCAGTACTTC
TRBV6-5	-	TRBJ2-7	-	14	CASSYSGSSYEQYF	TGTGCCAGCAGTTACTCAGGGAGCTCCTACGAGCAGTACTTC
TRBV3-1/TRBV3-2	TRBD2	TRBJ2-2	-	18	CASSQDWGWVAGTEELFF	TGTGCCAGCAGCCAAGATTGGGGGTGGGTAGCGGGGACCGAGGAGCTGTTTTTT
TRBV19	-	TRBJ2-7	once	15	CASSKTPGAVYEQYF	TGTGCCAGTAGTAAGACGCCAGGGGCCGTCTACGAGCAGTACTTC
TRBV7-6	-	TRBJ2-2	few	12	CASSPRTGELFF	TGTGCCAGCAGCCCTCGGACCGGGGAGCTGTTTTTT
TRBV4-1	-	TRBJ2-3	-	17	CASSQDPGQRGTDTQYF	TGCGCCAGCAGCCAAGACCCTGGACAGAGAGGCACAGATACGCAGTATTTT
TRBV5-1	-	TRBJ2-5	few	11	CASSRGETQYF	TGCGCCAGCAGCCGCGGGGAGACCCAGTACTTC
TRBV5-1	-	TRBJ2-7	-	13	CASSLNGIYEQYF	TGCGCCAGCAGCTTGAATGGCATCTACGAGCAGTACTTC
TRBV29-1	-	TRBJ1-1	few	14	CSVLGAPGNTEAFF	TGCAGCGTTTTGGGGGCCCCTGGGAACACTGAAGCTTTCTTT
TRBV5-8	TRBD2	TRBJ2-1	few	15	CASSLGVAGLNEQFF	TGTGCCAGCAGCTTGGGGGTAGCGGGACTTAATGAGCAGTTCTTC
TRBV28	TRBD2	TRBJ2-7	-	12	CASSLRTSEQYF	TGTGCCAGCAGTTTGCGGACTAGCGAGCAGTACTTC
TRBV5-1	-	TRBJ2-1	few	17	CASSLAFSSEGDNEQFF	TGCGCCAGCAGCTTGGCCTTCTCCTCTGAAGGGGACAATGAGCAGTTCTTC
TRBV7-9	-	TRBJ2-1	-	13	CASSLVSYNEQFF	TGTGCCAGCAGCTTAGTGAGCTACAATGAGCAGTTCTTC
TRBV27	TRBD2	TRBJ2-3	-	15	CASSLASGSPDTQYF	TGTGCCAGCAGTTTAGCTAGCGGGAGCCCAGATACGCAGTATTTT
TRBV7-9	-	TRBJ1-1	-	17	CASSLLPGGGGGTEAFF	TGTGCCAGCAGCTTATTACCCGGGGGAGGCGGTGGCACTGAAGCTTTCTTT